The TCR beta chain described here comes from a study of shared clonotypes between healthy human individuals (dated by TCRdb to the early 2020s). The study in broad terms: A couple of women and a few men aged 18 to 49 years were included in the cohort. Per donor, leukapheresis produced somewhere between about 0.85 and 9.5 billion PBMCs. For each donor, CD4 naive and CD4 memory were each run on three plates, CD8 naive on two plates, and CD8 memory on one plate. Blood TCR repertoires of 5 or 6 healthy adults were deeply sequenced to estimate repertoire size and the extent of clonotype sharing between individuals. To increase sequencing depth and limit assay-specific biases, different laboratories used diverse techniques to prepare libraries and sequence TCR repertoires. What the work shows at the level of the full study, not this receptor alone: Across a few donors, 5% to 6% of naive CD4, around 3.3% of naive CD8, around 2.5% of memory CD4, and about 0.44% of memory CD8 clonotypes were shared. The genetic and exposure-history diversity represented was limited by the small number of donors. Compared with non-shared clonotypes, the clonotypes found in all four sorted-subset donors had higher generation probabilities. Incomplete sequencing was indicated by rarefaction of sorted-subset datasets, despite the large sequencing depth. Pairwise subsampling led to the expectation that sequencing depth would affect the degree of clonotype sharing among donors. Naive subsets generally had larger estimated clonotype richness than memory subsets did. Only blood was sampled, and tissue TCR repertoires likely differ from those in blood.

V loses 6 bases, J loses 2 bases, and the germline ends lie 14 bases apart. The CDR3 holds 14 amino acids from the cysteine to the phenylalanine. Only the CDR3 DNA stays, 42 bases, in frame from base 1. CDR1 is given as MDHEN and CDR2 as SYDVKM, both from the germline V gene. Concerning this clone: What this receptor recognizes is not known. No clone much larger than this one lies a single base away; base qualities are absent.

Using the deep immunoSEQ assay, multiplex PCR amplified TCR CDR3 regions from genomic DNA. For each cell subset, the extracted genomic DNA was distributed evenly across all wells of several immunoSEQ 96-well plates, and each plate served as one replicate. For sorted subsets, 150 to 250 ng genomic DNA, equal to some 30,000 T cell genomes, was loaded into each replicate PCR. Purified libraries were measured with a Qubit 3.0 fluorometer, size-checked on a Bioanalyzer 2100, and measured again with the KAPA Library Quantification kit. Every immunoSEQ 96-well plate was sequenced on a separate single-read 150-cycle Illumina NextSeq 550 flow cell. On the study's bioinformatics: The immunoSEQ output contained only junctional sequences without quality scores, so filtering could not match that applied to full-length reads. Sequences were annotated with PyIR, a Python wrapper for IgBLAST v1.9, and V/J genes and CDR3 were assigned using IMGT germline references. Reads with weak V/J assignments (E-value above 1e-6), missing CDR3, stop codons, out-of-frame junctions, or ambiguous translated residues were removed. V3J clonotypes were defined by identical inferred V gene, J gene, and CDR3 amino acid sequence. Percentage overlap between repertoires was computed as shared unique clonotypes divided by the size of the smaller repertoire. Richness of each repertoire was evaluated using RTK rarefaction, the Chao1 estimator, and Recon v2.1 estimates of unobserved clonotypes. For all TCRbeta clonotypes obtained by the gDNA method from several donors, generation probabilities were computed with OLGA. TCRdb provides this immuneACCESS table in a form limited to in-frame rearrangements. Some clones are lacking; in checked studies, under half of them reflect an unresolved V gene, and why the rest are absent is not known. V, J and clone size reflect that table, while D and trimming were determined from the DNA. In this sample the table shows about 2.4 million clones, over 85% of which occur a single time. The top ten constitute over 0.12% of the sample.

The donors were healthy, HIV-negative adults who had no recently reported acute infections or vaccinations. Only Caucasian adults living in Nashville, Tennessee, USA were represented among the donors. CD4+ T cells were enriched by magnetic negative selection, after which naive cells were positively selected on CD45RA and the negative fraction was taken as the memory subset. Blood was obtained by leukapheresis, after which PBMCs were separated by Ficoll-Histopaque density gradient centrifugation and cryopreserved in liquid nitrogen vapor phase. Analytical flow cytometry was used to check the purity and quantity of every magnetically sorted T cell population. From each sorted fraction, genomic DNA was isolated and quantified by UV absorbance on a Nanodrop 2000c.

The chain is encoded by TRBV28 joined to TRBJ2-7; the D gene assignment is ambiguous. The sequence was obtained from a man aged 18 to 30 in good health. The source material was naive CD4+ T cells sorted from blood. The cell subset or site label of this sample denotes: CD45RA+ positively selected. The DNA reads as follows: TGTGCCAGCAGCCCCCAGGACGGAACCTACGAGCAGTACTTC. This sequence encodes CASSPQDGTYEQYF.